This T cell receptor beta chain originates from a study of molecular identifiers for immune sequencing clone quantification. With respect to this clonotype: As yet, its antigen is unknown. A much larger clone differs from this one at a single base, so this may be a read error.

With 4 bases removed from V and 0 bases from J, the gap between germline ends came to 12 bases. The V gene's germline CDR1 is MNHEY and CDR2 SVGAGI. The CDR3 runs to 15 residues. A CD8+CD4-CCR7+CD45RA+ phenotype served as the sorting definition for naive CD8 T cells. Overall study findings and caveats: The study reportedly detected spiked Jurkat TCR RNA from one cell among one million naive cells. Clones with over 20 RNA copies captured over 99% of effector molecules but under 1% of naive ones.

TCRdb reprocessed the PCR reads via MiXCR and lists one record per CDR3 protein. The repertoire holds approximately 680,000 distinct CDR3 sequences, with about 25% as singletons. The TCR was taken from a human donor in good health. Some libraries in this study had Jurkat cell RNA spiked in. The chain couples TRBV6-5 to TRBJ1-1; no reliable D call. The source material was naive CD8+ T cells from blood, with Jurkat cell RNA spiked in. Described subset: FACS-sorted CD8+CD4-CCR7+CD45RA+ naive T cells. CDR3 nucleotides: TGTGCCAGCAGTTGCTCGTGGCCGCTGAACACTGAAGCTTTCTTT. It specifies CASSCSWPLNTEAFF.